This passage covers 3 T cell receptor beta chains from one sample sequenced in a study of patients and donors after allogeneic stem cell transplantation. TCRdb recomputed calls from the RT-PCR reads with MiXCR, one row per CDR3 protein. The sample holds about 200,000 distinct CDR3 sequences, roughly two fifths seen once. Sequencing input: blood, either unsorted or a sorted T cell fraction (not recorded which). The receptors were sampled from a human donor who was either an allogeneic HSCT recipient or a stem cell or donor lymphocyte infusion donor (not recorded which). It is not recorded whose cells these are; they may come from a transplant donor.

This clonotype was seen more than once but under ten times. V usage is TRBV21-1 and J usage is TRBJ1-3. TRBV21-1 is a recognized pseudogene. This CDR3 region has 15 residues. CDR3 protein: CASSKASGSGNTIYF. The DNA for the CDR3 is TGTGCCAGCAGCAAAGCCTCGGGCTCTGGAAACACCATATATTTT.

V and J are TRBV4-1 and TRBJ2-1; TRBD1 is a possible D gene (5 bases). Germline loops: CDR1 MGHRA, CDR2 YSYEKL. Trimming took 1 base from V and 7 from J, leaving 17 bases between them. The CDR3 is 16 residues long. Here the CDR3 DNA reads TGCGCCAGCAGCCAAGGACCAGGGAAGGACGGGAATGAGCAGTTCTTC. Its protein is CASSQGPGKDGNEQFF.

The chain employs TRBV7-2 and TRBJ2-3; TRBD1 aligns across 7 bases. The CDR3 totals 18 residues. After removal of 3 bases from V and 3 bases from J, the junction contained 15 bases not matched to a gene. The germline CDR1 and CDR2 sequences are SGHTA and FQGNSA. CDR3 sequence: CASSFDRARPSRTDTQYF. DNA for the CDR3: TGTGCCAGCAGCTTCGACAGGGCGCGCCCTTCCCGGACAGATACGCAGTATTTT.